The sample holds one count of the clone carrying this T cell receptor (beta chain). Data came from immunoSEQ multiplex PCR; TCRdb stores just in-frame clones and leaves some out. Among about 560,000 clones listed, about 80% were seen once. The sample is drawn from a study of shared clonotypes between healthy human individuals. V lost 4 bases, J lost 1 base, and 14 bases lay in between. The CDR3 covers 15 residues. CDR1 and CDR2 (germline): SGHRS, YFSETQ. The J gene is TRBJ1-1, the V gene TRBV5-1; D remains unclear. This clonotype was obtained from a woman aged 40 to 55 in good health. Some clones in this sample may be carry-over from other donors' samples. The sample consisted of PBMCs. The CDR3 nucleotides read TGCGCCAGCAGCCCCGAGGGTGAGGCGAACACTGAAGCTTTCTTT. This encodes CASSPEGEANTEAFF.